The 3 T cell receptor beta chains given below trace back to one sample, sequenced in a study of PD-1 blockade in classical Hodgkin lymphoma. Relapse was seen in all patients after autologous stem cell transplantation, and brentuximab vedotin exposure was variable. Data came from immunoSEQ multiplex PCR; TCRdb stores just in-frame clones and leaves some out. This sample has 25,000 to 35,000 clones, with around 67% found just once. Sequencing used peripheral blood mononuclear cells (PBMCs), obtained before the second cycle of nivolumab. These receptors originate from a human donor with classical Hodgkin lymphoma.

The chain combines TRBV6-5 with TRBJ1-2; TRBD1 matches 8 bases. The CDR3 length is 14 residues. V was clipped by 4 bases and J by 8 bases; unmatched bases: 9. The germline V gene has CDR1 MNHEY and CDR2 SVGAGI. The DNA of the CDR3 is TGTGCCAGCAGTTCCCTGACAGGGGTCAGCGGCTACACCTTC. Protein: CASSSLTGVSGYTF.

This sequence joins TRBV6-5 and TRBJ1-4; D may be TRBD1 (5 bases). This CDR3 is 15 amino acids long. Trimming shortened V by 2 bases and J by 1 base, and 8 bases separated the two germline ends. Germline lookup yields CDR1 MNHEY and CDR2 SVGAGI. The CDR3 spells CASSYQGGTNEKLFF. The CDR3 region has the DNA TGTGCCAGCAGTTACCAGGGTGGAACTAATGAAAAACTGTTTTTT.

The rearrangement joins TRBV5-1 to TRBJ1-2, with D unclear. The ends were cut back, 3 bases at V and 4 bases at J, with 16 bases in the middle. CDR3 length: 15 residues. Per the germline V gene, CDR1 is SGHRS and CDR2 is YFSETQ. This CDR3 reads CASSSTTDGVYGYTF. The CDR3 DNA is TGCGCCAGCAGCTCGACGACGGACGGCGTCTATGGCTACACCTTC.